This entry is about one TCR beta chain. Its antigen is currently unknown. These data belong to a study of OX40 agonist ivuxolimab in advanced cancers. Findings of the study overall: In the 0.1-3.0 mg/kg groups, partial responders showed among the lowest expansion.

TCRdb keeps only in-frame clones here, not all; method: immunoSEQ multiplex PCR. The data hold 66,000 or so clones, with roughly 90% observed a single time. CDR1 MNHNS and CDR2 SASEGT come from the germline V gene. This CDR3 comprises 14 residues. V was pared by 2 bases and J by 7 bases, with 7 bases of the junction left unmatched. The V call is TRBV6-1, the J call TRBJ2-7, with 8 bases lining up with TRBD2. Sample: CD4+ or CD8+ T cells sorted from blood, taken in a trial of the OX40 agonist ivuxolimab. The sequence derives from an adult with an advanced solid tumor such as melanoma, head and neck, liver or kidney cancer. The DNA for the CDR3 is TGTGCCAGCAGTGAACAGAGCGGGAGTGAAGAGCAGTACTTC. The encoded protein is CASSEQSGSEEQYF.